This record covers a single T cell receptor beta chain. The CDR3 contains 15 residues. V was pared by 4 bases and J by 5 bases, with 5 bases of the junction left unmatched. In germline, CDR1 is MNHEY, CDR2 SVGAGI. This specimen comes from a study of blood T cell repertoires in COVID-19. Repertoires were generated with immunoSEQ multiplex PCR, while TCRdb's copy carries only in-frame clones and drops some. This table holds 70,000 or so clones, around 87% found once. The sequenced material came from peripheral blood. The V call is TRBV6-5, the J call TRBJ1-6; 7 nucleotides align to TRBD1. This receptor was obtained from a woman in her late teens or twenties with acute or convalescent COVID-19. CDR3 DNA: TGTGCCAGCAGTTCATCGGACAGGCATAATTCACCCCTCCACTTT. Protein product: CASSSSDRHNSPLHF.